These 8 T cell receptor beta chains came from one sample sequenced in a study of cytomegalovirus exposure and HLA in healthy donors. The PCR had 60 Vbeta and 13 Jbeta primers. Some clones are missing from TCRdb's copy, which holds only in-frame ones; the method was immunoSEQ multiplex PCR. The sample carries some 170,000 clones, roughly four fifths recorded once. Sequencing input: PBMCs. The receptors were sampled from a middle-aged man in good health and CMV-seronegative.

This chain joins TRBV5-6 and TRBJ2-3; TRBD1 matches at 9 bases. Germline loops: CDR1 SGHDT, CDR2 YYEEEE. V was pared by 4 bases and J by 5 bases, with 5 bases of the junction left unmatched. The CDR3 has 14 amino acids. The CDR3 region is CASSIQGAGDTQYF. DNA of the CDR3: TGTGCCAGCAGCATACAGGGGGCCGGAGATACGCAGTATTTT.

This clone occurred many times. The chain uses TRBV4-2 and TRBJ1-2; 7 bases agree with TRBD1. The V segment lost 0 bases and the J segment 0 bases; nucleotides outside the gene matches: 4. Germline assignment: CDR1 LGHNA and CDR2 YNFKEQ. There are 16 residues in the CDR3. CDR3 amino acids: CASSQETGQANYGYTF. The DNA of the CDR3 is TGTGCCAGCAGCCAAGAAACAGGACAGGCTAACTATGGCTACACCTTC.

The chain recombines TRBV28 with TRBJ1-1, with D possibly matching TRBD1 (5 bases). CDR3 length: 15 residues. Trimming took off 1 base at V and 4 bases at J, with 13 bases between the two ends. Germline V lookup: CDR1 MDHEN, CDR2 SYDVKM. The CDR3 DNA is TGTGCCAGCAGTTTATCCGGGGGTATTCGCACTGAAGCTTTCTTT. As protein: CASSLSGGIRTEAFF.

This clone was counted only a few times. The chain has TRBV30 and TRBJ2-3; 8 bases line up with TRBD1. Germline CDR1 reads GTSNPN; CDR2 reads SVGIG (reference sequence). The CDR3 contains 15 residues. The trim removed 3 bases at V and 2 bases at J, leaving 7 bases unmatched. CDR3: CAWRARGLVTDTQYF. CDR3 bases: TGTGCCTGGAGGGCCAGGGGGCTTGTCACAGATACGCAGTATTTT.

V usage is TRBV27 and J usage is TRBJ2-2, with D possibly matching TRBD1 (5 bases). Germline CDR1 and CDR2: MNHEY and SMNVEV (reference sequence). Trimming left V 0 bases short and J 8 bases short, with 10 bases between. The CDR3 is 14 amino acids. CDR3 loop: CASSLSWGSGELFF. CDR3 DNA sequence: TGTGCCAGCAGTTTATCGTGGGGCTCGGGGGAGCTGTTTTTT.

The chain uses TRBV27 and TRBJ1-2; the D is unclear. Trimming removed 6 bases at V and 1 base at J, with 15 bases between. The CDR3 contains 15 residues. The germline gives CDR1 MNHEY, CDR2 SMNVEV (reference sequence). The CDR3 spells CASRSGEVLNYGYTF. The CDR3 DNA follows: TGTGCCAGCAGGTCTGGGGAGGTCCTTAACTATGGCTACACCTTC.

The chain couples TRBV9 to TRBJ2-1; TRBD1 aligns across 8 bases. Germline V gene lookup returns CDR1 SGDLS and CDR2 YYNGEE. CDR3 length: 15 residues. V was pared by 0 bases and J by 7 bases, with 6 bases of the junction left unmatched. CDR3 sequence reads: CASSVAGDRGNEQFF. The CDR3 DNA is TGTGCCAGCAGCGTAGCTGGAGACAGGGGAAATGAGCAGTTCTTC.

The chain combines TRBV30 with TRBJ2-2, with D possibly TRBD1 on 6 matching bases. V lost 4 bases and J lost 3, with 12 bases in between. Germline CDR1 GTSNPN, CDR2 SVGIG (reference sequence). The CDR3 runs 14 residues. This CDR3 reads CAWIQGMYTGELFF. CDR3 DNA sequence: TGTGCCTGGATACAGGGAATGTACACCGGGGAGCTGTTTTTT. The whole variable domain, filled in from reference TRBV30 and TRBJ2-2, reads SQTIHQWPATLVQPVGSPLSLECTVEGTSNPNLYWYRQAAGRGLQLLFYSVGIGQISSEVPQNLSASRPQDRQFILSSKKLLLSDSGFYLCAWIQGMYTGELFFGEGSRLTVL.